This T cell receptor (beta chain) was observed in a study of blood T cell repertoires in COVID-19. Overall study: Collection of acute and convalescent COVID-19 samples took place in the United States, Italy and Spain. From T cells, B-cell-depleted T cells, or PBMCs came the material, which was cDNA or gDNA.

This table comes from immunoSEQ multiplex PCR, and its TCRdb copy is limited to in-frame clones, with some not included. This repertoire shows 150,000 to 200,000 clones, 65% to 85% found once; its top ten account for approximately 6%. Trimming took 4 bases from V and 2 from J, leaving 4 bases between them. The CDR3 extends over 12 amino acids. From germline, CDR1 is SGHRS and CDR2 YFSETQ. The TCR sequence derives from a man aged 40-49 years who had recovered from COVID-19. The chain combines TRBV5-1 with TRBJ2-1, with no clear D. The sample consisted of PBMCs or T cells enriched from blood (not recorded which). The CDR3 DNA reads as TGCGCCAGCAGCCATCCCTACAATGAGCAGTTCTTC. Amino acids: CASSHPYNEQFF.